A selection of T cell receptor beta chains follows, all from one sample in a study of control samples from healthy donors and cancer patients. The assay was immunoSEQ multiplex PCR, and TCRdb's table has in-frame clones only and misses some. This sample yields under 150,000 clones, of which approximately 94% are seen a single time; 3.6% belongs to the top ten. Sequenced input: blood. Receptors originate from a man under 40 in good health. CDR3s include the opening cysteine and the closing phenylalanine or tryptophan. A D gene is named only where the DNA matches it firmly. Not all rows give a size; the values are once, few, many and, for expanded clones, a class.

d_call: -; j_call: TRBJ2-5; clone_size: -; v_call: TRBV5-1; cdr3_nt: TGCGCCAGCAGCCGGGACGGCGAACCCCAAGAGACCCAGTACTTC; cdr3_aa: CASSRDGEPQETQYF
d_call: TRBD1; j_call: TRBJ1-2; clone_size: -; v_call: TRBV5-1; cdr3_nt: TGCGCCAGCAGCTTGGGAGGGCAGGGGGCGGCGGACTATGGCTACACCTTC; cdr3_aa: CASSLGGQGAADYGYTF
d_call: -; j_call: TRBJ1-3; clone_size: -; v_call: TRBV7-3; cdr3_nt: TGTGCCAGCAGCTTACAGCCATCCGACCACACCATATATTTT; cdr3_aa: CASSLQPSDHTIYF
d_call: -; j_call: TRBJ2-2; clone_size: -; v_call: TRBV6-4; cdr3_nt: TGTGCCAGCAGTGACGACTACACCGGGGAGCTGTTTTTT; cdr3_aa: CASSDDYTGELFF
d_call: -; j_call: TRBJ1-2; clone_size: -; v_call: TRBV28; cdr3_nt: TGTGCCAGCAGTTTGGGTCTCTCACAGGGCTACACCTTC; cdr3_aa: CASSLGLSQGYTF
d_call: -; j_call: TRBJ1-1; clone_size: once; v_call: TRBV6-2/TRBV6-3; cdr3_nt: TGTGCCAGCAGTTACGGGTTCCACAGTCCCCGACTTGAAGCTTTCTTT; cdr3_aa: CASSYGFHSPRLEAFF
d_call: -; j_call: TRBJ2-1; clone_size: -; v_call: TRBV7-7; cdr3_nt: TGTGCTAGCAGCTTAGGCCCGAACGCCGCCTACAATGAGCAGTTCTTC; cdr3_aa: CASSLGPNAAYNEQFF
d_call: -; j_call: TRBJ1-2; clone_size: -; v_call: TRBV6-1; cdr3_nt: TGTGCCAGCAGTGAATTAAGGGCGTCGGGGTATGGCTACACCTTC; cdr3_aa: CASSELRASGYGYTF
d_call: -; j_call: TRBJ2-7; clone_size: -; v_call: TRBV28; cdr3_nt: TGTGCCAGCAGTTTGGACAGTCCAGACTCCTACGAGCAGTACTTC; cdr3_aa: CASSLDSPDSYEQYF
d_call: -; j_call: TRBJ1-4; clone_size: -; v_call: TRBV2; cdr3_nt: TGTGCCAGCAGTGAAGTGGCGAATGAAAAACTGTTTTTT; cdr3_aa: CASSEVANEKLFF
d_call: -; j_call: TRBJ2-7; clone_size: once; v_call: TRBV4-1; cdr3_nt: TGCGCCAGCAGCCAAGTGGGGTTGGTGACCGGGGACCACGAGCAGTACTTC; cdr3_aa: CASSQVGLVTGDHEQYF
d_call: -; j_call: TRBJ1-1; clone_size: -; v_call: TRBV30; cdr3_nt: TGTGCCTGGAGTTATGGAAACACTGAAGCTTTCTTT; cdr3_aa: CAWSYGNTEAFF
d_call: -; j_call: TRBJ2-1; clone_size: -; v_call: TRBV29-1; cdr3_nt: TGCAGCGTTGATGAGGGGGTGAACAATGAGCAGTTCTTC; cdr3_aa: CSVDEGVNNEQFF
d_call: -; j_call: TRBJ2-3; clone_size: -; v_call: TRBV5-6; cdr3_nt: TGTGCCAGCAGCTTACGTTTTATAGGGGACTCAGATACGCAGTATTTT; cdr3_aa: CASSLRFIGDSDTQYF
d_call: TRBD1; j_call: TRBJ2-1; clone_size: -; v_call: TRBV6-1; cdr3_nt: TGTGCCAGCAGTGAGGCCCTCAGGGGGATCTACAATGAGCAGTTCTTC; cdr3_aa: CASSEALRGIYNEQFF
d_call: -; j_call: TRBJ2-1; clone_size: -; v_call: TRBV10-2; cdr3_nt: TGCGCCAGCAGTGAGTCTGGGGGGCTAAATGAGCAGTTCTTC; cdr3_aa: CASSESGGLNEQFF
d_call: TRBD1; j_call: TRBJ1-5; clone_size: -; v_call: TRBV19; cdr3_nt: TGTGCCAGTAACTGGAGACAGGGGTATAGCAATCAGCCCCAGCATTTT; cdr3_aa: CASNWRQGYSNQPQHF
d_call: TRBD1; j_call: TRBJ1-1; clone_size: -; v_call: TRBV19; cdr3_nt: TGTGCCAGTAGTTCCCCTTTCGGGGACAGATGGACTGAAGCTTTCTTT; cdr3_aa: CASSSPFGDRWTEAFF
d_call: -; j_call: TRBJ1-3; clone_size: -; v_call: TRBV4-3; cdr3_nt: TGCGCCAGCAGCCAAGAAAGTCCGACCCCGGGCCTTTCTGGAAACACCATATATTTT; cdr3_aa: CASSQESPTPGLSGNTIYF
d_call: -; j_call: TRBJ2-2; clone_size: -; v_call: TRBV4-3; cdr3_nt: TGCGCCAGCAGCCAAGATCTAGTCACGTTCACCGGGGAGCTGTTTTTT; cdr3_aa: CASSQDLVTFTGELFF
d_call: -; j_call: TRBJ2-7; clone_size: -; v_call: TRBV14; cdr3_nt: TGTGCCAGCAGCCACCTACTACGACCCTACGAGCAGTACTTC; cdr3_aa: CASSHLLRPYEQYF
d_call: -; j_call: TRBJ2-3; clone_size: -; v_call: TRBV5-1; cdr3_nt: TGCGCCAGCAGCTTTGCTAGGGGTACGCAGTATTTT; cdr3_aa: CASSFARGTQYF
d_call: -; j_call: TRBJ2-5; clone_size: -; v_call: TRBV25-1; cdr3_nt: TGTGCCAGCAGTGAATACGAGAGTAAAGAGACCCAGTACTTC; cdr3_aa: CASSEYESKETQYF
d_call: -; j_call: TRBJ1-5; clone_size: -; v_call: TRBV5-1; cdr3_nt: TGCGCCAGCAGAGATAGTCCCAATCAGCCCCAGCATTTT; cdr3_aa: CASRDSPNQPQHF
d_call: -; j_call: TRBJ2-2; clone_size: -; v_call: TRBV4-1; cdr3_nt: TGCGCCAGCAGCCAGGGTTCCGGGGAGCTGTTTTTT; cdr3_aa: CASSQGSGELFF
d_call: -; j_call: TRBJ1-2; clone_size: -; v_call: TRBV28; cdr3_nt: TGTGCCAGCACCATAGGTTACGGAGCTAACTATGGCTACACCTTC; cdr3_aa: CASTIGYGANYGYTF
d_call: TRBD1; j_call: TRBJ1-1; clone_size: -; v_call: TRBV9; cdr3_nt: TGTGCCAGCAGCGTAGTATCACAGGGGCCATGGCCCACTGAAGCTTTCTTT; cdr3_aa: CASSVVSQGPWPTEAFF
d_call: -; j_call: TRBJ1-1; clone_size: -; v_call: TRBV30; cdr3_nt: TGTGCCTGGGAGGGGCGGGGGAACACTGAAGCTTTCTTT; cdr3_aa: CAWEGRGNTEAFF